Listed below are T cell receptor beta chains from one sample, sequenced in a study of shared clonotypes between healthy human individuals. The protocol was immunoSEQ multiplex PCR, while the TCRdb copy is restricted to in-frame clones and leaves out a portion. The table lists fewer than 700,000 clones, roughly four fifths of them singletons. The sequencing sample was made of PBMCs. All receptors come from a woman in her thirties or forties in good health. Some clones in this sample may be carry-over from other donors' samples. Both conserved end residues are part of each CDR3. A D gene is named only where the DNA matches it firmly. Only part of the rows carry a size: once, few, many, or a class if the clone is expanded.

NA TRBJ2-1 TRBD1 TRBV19 CASNKGQGWHEQFF TGTGCCAGTAACAAGGGACAGGGGTGGCATGAGCAGTTCTTC
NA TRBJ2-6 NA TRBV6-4 CASSDSTAQGANVLTF TGTGCCAGCAGTGACTCGACAGCCCAGGGGGCCAACGTCCTGACTTTC
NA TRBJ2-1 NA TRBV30 CAWSVSVRFNEQFF TGTGCCTGGAGTGTTAGCGTTCGGTTCAATGAGCAGTTCTTC
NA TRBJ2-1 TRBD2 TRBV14 CASSLLGSGRRDNEQFF TGTGCCAGCAGCCTTTTAGGTAGCGGGAGAAGGGATAATGAGCAGTTCTTC
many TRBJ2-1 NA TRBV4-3 CASSQDGAVYNEQFF TGCGCCAGCAGCCAAGACGGTGCAGTGTACAATGAGCAGTTCTTC
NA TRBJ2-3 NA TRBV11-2 CASNPWSSTDTQYF TGTGCCAGCAACCCTTGGTCTAGCACAGATACGCAGTATTTT
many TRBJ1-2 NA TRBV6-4 CASSDSGSNYGYTF TGTGCCAGCAGTGACTCGGGGTCTAACTATGGCTACACCTTC
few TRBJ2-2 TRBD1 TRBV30 CAWSVVAGGTGELFF TGTGCCTGGAGTGTAGTGGCAGGGGGCACCGGGGAGCTGTTTTTT
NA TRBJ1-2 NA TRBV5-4 CASSLMGGSGYGYTF TGTGCCAGCAGCTTGATGGGGGGGTCGGGCTATGGCTACACCTTC
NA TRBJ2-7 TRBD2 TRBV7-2 CASSLSGSHYEQYF TGTGCCAGCAGCCTTAGCGGGAGCCACTACGAGCAGTACTTC
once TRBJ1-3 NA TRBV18 CASSQHPDGNTIYF TGTGCCAGCTCTCAACACCCGGATGGAAACACCATATATTTT
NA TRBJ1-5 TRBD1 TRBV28 CASSPRGISNQPQHF TGTGCCAGCAGCCCCAGGGGGATTAGCAATCAGCCCCAGCATTTT
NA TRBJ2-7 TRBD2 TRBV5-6 CASSLDSGRVRVVDEQYF TGTGCCAGCAGCTTGGATAGCGGGAGGGTCAGGGTCGTAGACGAGCAGTACTTC
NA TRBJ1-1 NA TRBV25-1 CASSPGEGNEAFF TGTGCCAGCAGTCCCGGGGAGGGTAATGAAGCTTTCTTT
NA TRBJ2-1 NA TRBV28 CASSPPRGEQFF TGTGCCAGCAGTCCCCCCCGGGGGGAGCAGTTCTTC
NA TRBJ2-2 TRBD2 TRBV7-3 CASSSLAGIPGELFF TGTGCCAGCAGCTCGCTAGCGGGAATACCCGGGGAGCTGTTTTTT
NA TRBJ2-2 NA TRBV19 CATLGEGARGNTGELFF TGTGCCACCCTGGGGGAGGGGGCCCGAGGGAACACCGGGGAGCTGTTTTTT
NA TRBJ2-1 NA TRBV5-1 CASSLAGSLNEQFF TGCGCCAGCAGCTTGGCAGGTAGTCTCAATGAGCAGTTCTTC
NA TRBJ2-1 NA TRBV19 CASSTQYNEQFF TGTGCCAGTAGTACCCAATACAATGAGCAGTTCTTC
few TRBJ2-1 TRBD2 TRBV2 CASSEIAGGDRYNEQFF TGTGCCAGCAGTGAAATAGCGGGAGGTGATAGATACAATGAGCAGTTCTTC
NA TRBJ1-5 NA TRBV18 CASSPGQWGQPQHF TGTGCCAGCTCACCCGGACAATGGGGGCAGCCCCAGCATTTT
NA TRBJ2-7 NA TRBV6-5 CASSYGVGRYEQYF TGTGCCAGCAGTTACGGCGTCGGGCGCTACGAGCAGTACTTC
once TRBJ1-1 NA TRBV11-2 CASSLDRGGYTEAFF TGTGCCAGCAGCTTAGATCGAGGGGGTTACACTGAAGCTTTCTTT
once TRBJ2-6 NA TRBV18 CASSPNRGASGANVLTF TGTGCCAGCTCACCAAACAGAGGCGCCTCTGGGGCCAACGTCCTGACTTTC
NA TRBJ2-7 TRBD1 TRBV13 CASSLAGTGEYEQYF TGTGCCAGCAGCTTGGCCGGGACAGGGGAATACGAGCAGTACTTC
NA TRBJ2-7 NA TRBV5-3 CARSTGRSPEQYF TGTGCCAGAAGTACGGGGCGGTCACCCGAGCAGTACTTC
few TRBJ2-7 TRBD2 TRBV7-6 CASSLSPSGYSYEQYF TGTGCCAGCAGCTTATCCCCTAGCGGGTATTCCTACGAGCAGTACTTC
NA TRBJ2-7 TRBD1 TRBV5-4 CASSTRQGRYNEQYF TGTGCCAGCAGCACCCGACAGGGAAGATATAACGAGCAGTACTTC
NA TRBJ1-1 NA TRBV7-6 CASSSDRNTEAFF TGTGCCAGCAGCTCTGACAGGAACACTGAAGCTTTCTTT
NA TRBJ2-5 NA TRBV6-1 CASSMTQGRETQYF TGTGCCAGCAGCATGACCCAGGGTAGGGAGACCCAGTACTTC
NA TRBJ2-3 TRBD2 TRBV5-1 CASSFSGRDTQYF TGCGCCAGCAGCTTTAGCGGGAGAGATACGCAGTATTTT
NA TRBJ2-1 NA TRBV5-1 CASSFRTDAYNEQFF TGCGCCAGCAGCTTCCGGACCGATGCGTACAATGAGCAGTTCTTC
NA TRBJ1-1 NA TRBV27 CASSLTAGTEAFF TGTGCCAGCAGTTTAACAGCCGGGACTGAAGCTTTCTTT